This TCR beta chain was sequenced during a study of molecular identifiers for immune sequencing clone quantification. Study-wide results and caveats: Naive cells had under 1% of molecules in clones above 20 RNA copies, effectors over 99%.

This clonotype was observed at least ten times. The antigen is not known. Naive CD8 libraries were made from about 20,000 to 1,000,000 sorted cells, and they used 10%, 30% or 50% RNA. MiXCR, run by TCRdb on the PCR reads, gives a single entry per CDR3 protein. The table shows about 640,000 distinct CDR3 sequences, with nearly 20% occurring only once. Looked up from germline, CDR1 is LNHNV and CDR2 is YYDKDF (reference sequence). The V and J ends lost 0 bases and 4 bases respectively, with 14 bases between them. The CDR3 consists of 16 residues. The sequencing input was naive CD8+ T cells from blood, with Jurkat cell RNA spiked in. The subset: FACS-sorted CD8+CD4-CCR7+CD45RA+ naive T cells. The V gene is TRBV15, the J gene TRBJ2-3; D perhaps matches TRBD2 (5 bases). This TCR was recovered from a human donor in good health. Some libraries in this study had Jurkat cell RNA spiked in. The CDR3: CATSRDPPEGPDTQYF. For the CDR3, the DNA is TGTGCCACCAGCAGAGATCCCCCCGAGGGCCCAGATACGCAGTATTTT.